This T cell receptor (beta chain) is from a study of control samples from healthy donors and cancer patients. The J segment lost 3 bases and the V segment lost 1 base, leaving 7 bases of the junction unmatched. CDR3 size: 16 residues. This table comes from immunoSEQ multiplex PCR, and its TCRdb copy is limited to in-frame clones, with some not included. The sample shows 70,000 to 90,000 clones, roughly 94% of them seen only once. The clonotype was recovered from a woman aged 35 to 49 in good health. The chain couples TRBV23-1 to TRBJ2-7, with 9 nucleotides matching TRBD1. TRBV23-1 is sorted into the ORF group, with uncertain function. The material sequenced was blood. CDR3 bases: TGCGCCAGCAGTCAATTGAAAGGGACAGGGAGCTACGAGCAGTACTTC. Its translation: CASSQLKGTGSYEQYF.